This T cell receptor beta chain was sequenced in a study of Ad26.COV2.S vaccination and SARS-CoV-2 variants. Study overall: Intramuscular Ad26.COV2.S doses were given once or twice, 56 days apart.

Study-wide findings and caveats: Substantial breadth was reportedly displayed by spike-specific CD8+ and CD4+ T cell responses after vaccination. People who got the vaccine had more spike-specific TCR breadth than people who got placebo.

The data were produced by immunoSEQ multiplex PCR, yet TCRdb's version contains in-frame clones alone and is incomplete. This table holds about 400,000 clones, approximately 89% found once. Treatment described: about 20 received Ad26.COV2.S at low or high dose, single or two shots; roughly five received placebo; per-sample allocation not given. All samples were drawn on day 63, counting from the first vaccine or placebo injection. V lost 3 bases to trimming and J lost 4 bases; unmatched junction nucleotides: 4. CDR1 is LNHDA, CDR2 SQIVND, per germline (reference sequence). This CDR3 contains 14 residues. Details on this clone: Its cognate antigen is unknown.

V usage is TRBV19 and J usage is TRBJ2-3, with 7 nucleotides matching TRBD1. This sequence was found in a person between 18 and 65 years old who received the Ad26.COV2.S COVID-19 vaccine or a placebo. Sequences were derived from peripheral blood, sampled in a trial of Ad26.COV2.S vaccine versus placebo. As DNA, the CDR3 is TGTGCCAGTAGTATTGGCAGGGGGTCAGATACGCAGTATTTT. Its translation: CASSIGRGSDTQYF.